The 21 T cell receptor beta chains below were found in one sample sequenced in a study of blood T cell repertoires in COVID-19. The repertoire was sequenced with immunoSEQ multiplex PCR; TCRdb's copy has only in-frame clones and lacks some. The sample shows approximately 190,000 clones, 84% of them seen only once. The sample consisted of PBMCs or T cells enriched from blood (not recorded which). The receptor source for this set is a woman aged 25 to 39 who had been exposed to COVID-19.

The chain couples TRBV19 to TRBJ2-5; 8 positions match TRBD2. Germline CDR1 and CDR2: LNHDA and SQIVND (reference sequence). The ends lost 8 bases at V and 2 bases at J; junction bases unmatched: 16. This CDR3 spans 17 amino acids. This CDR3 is CASATPGGASRQETQYF. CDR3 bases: TGTGCCAGTGCCACCCCCGGGGGGGCGTCTCGGCAAGAGACCCAGTACTTC. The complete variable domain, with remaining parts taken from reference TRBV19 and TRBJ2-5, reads DGGITQSPKYLFRKEGQNVTLSCEQNLNHDAMYWYRQDPGQGLRLIYYSQIVNDFQKGDIAEGYSVSREKKESFPLTVTSAQKNPTAFYLCASATPGGASRQETQYFGPGTRLLVL.

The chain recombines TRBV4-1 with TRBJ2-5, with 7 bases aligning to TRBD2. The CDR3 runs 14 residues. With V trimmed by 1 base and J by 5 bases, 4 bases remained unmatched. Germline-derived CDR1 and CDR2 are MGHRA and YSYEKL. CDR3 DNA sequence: TGCGCCAGCAGCCAAGCGGGGGGAGTGGAGACCCAGTACTTC. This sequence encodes CASSQAGGVETQYF.

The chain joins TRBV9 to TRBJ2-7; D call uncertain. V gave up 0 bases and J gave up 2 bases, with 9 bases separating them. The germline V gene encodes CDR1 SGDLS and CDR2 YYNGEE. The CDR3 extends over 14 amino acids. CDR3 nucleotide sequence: TGTGCCAGCAGCGTAGCTTATGGGCCCTACGAGCAGTACTTC. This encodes CASSVAYGPYEQYF.

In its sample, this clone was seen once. The CDR3 coding sequence is TGTGCCAGCAGTACAGGGGCGTGGGCTGGCTACACCTTC. As protein: CASSTGAWAGYTF. The V gene is TRBV2, the J gene TRBJ1-2, with TRBD1 identical over 7 bases. The length of the CDR3 is 13 residues. The V and J ends lost 5 bases and 7 bases, in that order; junction bases with no gene match: 7. Germline V gene lookup returns CDR1 SNHLY and CDR2 FYNNEI.

The CDR3 spells CASSEDGEQYF. DNA for the CDR3: TGTGCCAGCAGCGAGGATGGCGAGCAGTACTTC. This rearrangement joins TRBV5-4 to TRBJ2-7; D unresolved. This CDR3 is 11 amino acids long. V was cut by 4 bases and J by 6 bases, with 8 bases left in between. CDR1 and CDR2 from the germline V gene are SGHNT and YYREEE (reference sequence).

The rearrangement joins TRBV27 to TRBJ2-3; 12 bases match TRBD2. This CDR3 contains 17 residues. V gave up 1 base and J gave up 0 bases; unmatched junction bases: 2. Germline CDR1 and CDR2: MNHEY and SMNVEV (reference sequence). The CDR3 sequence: CASSLLGLAGSTDTQYF. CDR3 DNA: TGTGCCAGCAGTTTATTGGGACTAGCGGGTAGCACAGATACGCAGTATTTT.

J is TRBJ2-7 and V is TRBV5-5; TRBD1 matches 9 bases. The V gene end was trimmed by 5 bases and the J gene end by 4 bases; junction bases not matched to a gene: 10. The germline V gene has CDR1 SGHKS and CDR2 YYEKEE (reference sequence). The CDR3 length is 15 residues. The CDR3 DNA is TGTGCCAGCAGTCAAAGGGGGACAGGGTCTTACGAGCAGTACTTC. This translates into CASSQRGTGSYEQYF.

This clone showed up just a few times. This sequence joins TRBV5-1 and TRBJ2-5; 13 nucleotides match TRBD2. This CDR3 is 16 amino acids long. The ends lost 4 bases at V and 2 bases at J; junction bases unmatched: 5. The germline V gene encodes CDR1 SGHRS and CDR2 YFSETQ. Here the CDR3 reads CASSPELAGGQETQYF. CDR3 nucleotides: TGCGCCAGCAGCCCAGAACTAGCGGGGGGGCAAGAGACCCAGTACTTC.

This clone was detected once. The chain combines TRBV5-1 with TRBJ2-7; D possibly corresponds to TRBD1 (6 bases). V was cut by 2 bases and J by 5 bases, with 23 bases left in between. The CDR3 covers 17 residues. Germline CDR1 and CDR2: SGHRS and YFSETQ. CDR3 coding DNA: TGCGCCAGCAGCTTTACCAAACAGGGCGGTCAAACTCACGAGCAGTACTTC. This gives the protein CASSFTKQGGQTHEQYF.

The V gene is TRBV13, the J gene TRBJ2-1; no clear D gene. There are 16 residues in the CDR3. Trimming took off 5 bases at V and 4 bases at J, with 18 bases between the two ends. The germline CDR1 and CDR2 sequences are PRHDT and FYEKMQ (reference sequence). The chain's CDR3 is CASSGRLATEYNEQFF. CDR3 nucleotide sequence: TGTGCCAGCAGCGGCCGACTCGCAACTGAGTACAATGAGCAGTTCTTC.

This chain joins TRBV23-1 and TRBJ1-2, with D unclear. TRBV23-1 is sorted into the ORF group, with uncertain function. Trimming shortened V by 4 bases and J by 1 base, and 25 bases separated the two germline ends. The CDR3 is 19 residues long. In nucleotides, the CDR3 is TGCGCCAGCAGTCCCAAATCGAGGCCCACTCAACGGGTTAACTATGGCTACACCTTC. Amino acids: CASSPKSRPTQRVNYGYTF.

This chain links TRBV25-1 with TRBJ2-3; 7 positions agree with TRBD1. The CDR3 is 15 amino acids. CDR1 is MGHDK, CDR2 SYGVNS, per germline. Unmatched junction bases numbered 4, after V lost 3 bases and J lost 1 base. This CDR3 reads CASSENRGGTDTQYF. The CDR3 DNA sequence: TGTGCCAGCAGTGAGAACAGGGGAGGCACAGATACGCAGTATTTT.

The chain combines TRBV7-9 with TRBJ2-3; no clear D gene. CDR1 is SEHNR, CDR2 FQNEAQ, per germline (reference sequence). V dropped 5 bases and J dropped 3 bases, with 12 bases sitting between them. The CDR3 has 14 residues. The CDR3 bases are TGTGCCAGCAGCACCGGTGCTAGAACAGATACGCAGTATTTT. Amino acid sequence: CASSTGARTDTQYF.

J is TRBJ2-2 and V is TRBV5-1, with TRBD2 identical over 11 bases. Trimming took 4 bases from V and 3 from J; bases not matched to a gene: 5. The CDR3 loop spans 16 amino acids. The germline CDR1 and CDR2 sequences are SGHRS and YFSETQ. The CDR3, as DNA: TGCGCCAGCAGCCGGAGTAGCGGGGGGGACACCGGGGAGCTGTTTTTT. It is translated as CASSRSSGGDTGELFF.

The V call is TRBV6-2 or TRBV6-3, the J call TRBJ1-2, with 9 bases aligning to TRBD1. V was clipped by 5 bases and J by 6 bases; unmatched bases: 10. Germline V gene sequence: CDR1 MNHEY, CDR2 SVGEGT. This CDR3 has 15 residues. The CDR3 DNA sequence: TGTGCCAGCAGTAACCTCCTGGGACAGGGAAATGGCTACACCTTC. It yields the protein CASSNLLGQGNGYTF.

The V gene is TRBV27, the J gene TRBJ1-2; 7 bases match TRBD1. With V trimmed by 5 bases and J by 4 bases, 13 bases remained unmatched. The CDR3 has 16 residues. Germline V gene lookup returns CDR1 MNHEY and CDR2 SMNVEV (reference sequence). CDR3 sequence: CASSLKGQRLSYGYTF. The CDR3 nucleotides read TGTGCCAGCAGTCTGAAGGGACAGCGCCTATCCTATGGCTACACCTTC.

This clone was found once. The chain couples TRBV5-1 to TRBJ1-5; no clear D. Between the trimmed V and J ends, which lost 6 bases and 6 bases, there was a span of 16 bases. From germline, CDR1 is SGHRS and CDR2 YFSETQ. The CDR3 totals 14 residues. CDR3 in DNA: TGCGCCAGCACCAAGACGGGGTTGGGTCAGCCCCAGCATTTT. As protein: CASTKTGLGQPQHF.

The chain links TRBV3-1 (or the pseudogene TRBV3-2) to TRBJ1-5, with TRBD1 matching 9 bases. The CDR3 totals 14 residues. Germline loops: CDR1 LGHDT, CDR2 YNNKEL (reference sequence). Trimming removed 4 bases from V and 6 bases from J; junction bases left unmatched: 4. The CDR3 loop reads CASSLGQGFQPQHF. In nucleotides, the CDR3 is TGTGCCAGCAGCCTGGGACAGGGTTTTCAGCCCCAGCATTTT.

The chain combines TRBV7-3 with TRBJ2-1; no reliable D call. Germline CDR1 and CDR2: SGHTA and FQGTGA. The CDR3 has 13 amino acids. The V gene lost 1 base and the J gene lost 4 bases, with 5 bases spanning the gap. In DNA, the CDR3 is TGTGCCAGCAGCTTAAGTGCGTACAATGAGCAGTTCTTC. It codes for CASSLSAYNEQFF. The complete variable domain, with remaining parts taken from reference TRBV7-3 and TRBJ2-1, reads GAGVSQTPSNKVTEKGKYVELRCDPISGHTALYWYRQSLGQGPEFLIYFQGTGAADDSGLPNDRFFAVRPEGSVSTLKIQRTERGDSAVYLCASSLSAYNEQFFGPGTRLTVL.

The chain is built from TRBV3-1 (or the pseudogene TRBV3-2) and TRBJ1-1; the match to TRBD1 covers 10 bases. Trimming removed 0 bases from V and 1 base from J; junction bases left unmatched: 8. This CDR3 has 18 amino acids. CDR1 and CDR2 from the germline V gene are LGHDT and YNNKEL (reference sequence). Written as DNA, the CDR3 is TGTGCCAGCAGCCAAGAGTTTTGGACAGGGGGGACGAACACTGAAGCTTTCTTT. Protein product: CASSQEFWTGGTNTEAFF.

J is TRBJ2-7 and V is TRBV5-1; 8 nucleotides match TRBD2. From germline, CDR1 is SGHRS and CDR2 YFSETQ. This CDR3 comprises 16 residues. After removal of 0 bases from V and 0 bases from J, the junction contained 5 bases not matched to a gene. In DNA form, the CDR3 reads TGCGCCAGCAGCTTGGTACTGGGGACTAGCTCCTACGAGCAGTACTTC. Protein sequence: CASSLVLGTSSYEQYF.